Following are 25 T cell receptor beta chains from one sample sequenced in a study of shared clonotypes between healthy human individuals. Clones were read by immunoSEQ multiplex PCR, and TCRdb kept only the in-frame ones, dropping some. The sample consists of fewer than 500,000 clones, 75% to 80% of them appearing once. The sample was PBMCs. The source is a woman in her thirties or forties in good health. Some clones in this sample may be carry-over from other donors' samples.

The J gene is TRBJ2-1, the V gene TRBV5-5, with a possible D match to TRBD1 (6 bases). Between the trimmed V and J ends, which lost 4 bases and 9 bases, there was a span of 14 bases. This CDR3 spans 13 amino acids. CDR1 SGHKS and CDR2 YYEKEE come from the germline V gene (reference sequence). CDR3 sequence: CASSLGTFGEQFF. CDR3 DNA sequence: TGTGCCAGCAGCCTAGGGACATTTGGTGAGCAGTTCTTC.

CDR3 in DNA: TGTGCCAGCCCTCTGGGGGAGGGGAACACTGAAGCTTTCTTT. This sequence encodes CASPLGEGNTEAFF. V gene TRBV11-2 combines with J gene TRBJ1-1, with D possibly matching TRBD1 (5 bases). The V end lost 8 bases, the J end lost 1 base, and 14 bases lay between the germline ends. The CDR3 length is 14 residues. Germline-derived CDR1 and CDR2 are SGHAT and FQNNGV.

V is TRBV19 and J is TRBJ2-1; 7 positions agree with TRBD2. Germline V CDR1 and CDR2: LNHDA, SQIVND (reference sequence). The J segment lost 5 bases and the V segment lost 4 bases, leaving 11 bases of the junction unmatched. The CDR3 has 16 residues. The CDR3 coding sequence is TGTGCCAGTAGTACAGGACTAGTCGTTTACAACAATGAGCAGTTCTTC. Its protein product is CASSTGLVVYNNEQFF.

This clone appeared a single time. CDR3 protein: CASSVLAGEANEQFF. The CDR3 DNA reads TGTGCCAGCAGCGTTCTAGCGGGAGAAGCCAATGAGCAGTTCTTC. The chain has TRBV9 and TRBJ2-1; TRBD2 matches 10 bases. There are 15 residues in the CDR3. V gave up 2 bases and J gave up 6 bases; unmatched junction bases: 5. Germline CDR1 and CDR2: SGDLS and YYNGEE.

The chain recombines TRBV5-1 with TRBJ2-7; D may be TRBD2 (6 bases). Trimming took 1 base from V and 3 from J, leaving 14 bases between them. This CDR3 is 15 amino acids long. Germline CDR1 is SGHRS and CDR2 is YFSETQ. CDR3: CASSLFGGPSYEQYF. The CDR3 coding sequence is TGCGCCAGCAGCTTGTTCGGGGGTCCAAGCTACGAGCAGTACTTC.

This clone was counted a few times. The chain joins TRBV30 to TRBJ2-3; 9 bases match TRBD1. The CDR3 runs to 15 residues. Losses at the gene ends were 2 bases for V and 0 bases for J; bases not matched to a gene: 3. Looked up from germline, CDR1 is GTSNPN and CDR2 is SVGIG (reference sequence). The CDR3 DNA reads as TGTGCCTGGAGTACCGGGACAGGGAGCACAGATACGCAGTATTTT. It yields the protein CAWSTGTGSTDTQYF. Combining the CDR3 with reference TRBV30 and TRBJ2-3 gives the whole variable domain SQTIHQWPATLVQPVGSPLSLECTVEGTSNPNLYWYRQAAGRGLQLLFYSVGIGQISSEVPQNLSASRPQDRQFILSSKKLLLSDSGFYLCAWSTGTGSTDTQYFGPGTRLTVL.

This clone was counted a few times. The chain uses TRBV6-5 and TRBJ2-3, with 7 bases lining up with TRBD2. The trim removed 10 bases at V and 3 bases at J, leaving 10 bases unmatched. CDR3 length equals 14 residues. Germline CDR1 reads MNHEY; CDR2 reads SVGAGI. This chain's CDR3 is CATARRERTDTQYF. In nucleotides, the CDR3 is TGTGCCACCGCCAGGCGGGAGAGGACAGATACGCAGTATTTT.

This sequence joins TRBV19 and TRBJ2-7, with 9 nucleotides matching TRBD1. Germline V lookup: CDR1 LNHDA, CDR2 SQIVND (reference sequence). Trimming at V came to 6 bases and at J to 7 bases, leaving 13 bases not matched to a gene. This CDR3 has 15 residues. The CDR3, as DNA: TGTGCCAGTAGCCAACAGGGGGCCGGACGGGGAGAGCAGTACTTC. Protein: CASSQQGAGRGEQYF.

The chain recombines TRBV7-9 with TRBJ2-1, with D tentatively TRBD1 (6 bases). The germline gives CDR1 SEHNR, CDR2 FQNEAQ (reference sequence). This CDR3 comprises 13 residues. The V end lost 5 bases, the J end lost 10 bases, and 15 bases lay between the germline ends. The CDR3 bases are TGTGCCAGCAGCACGGGACAACCGGGGGAGCAGTTCTTC. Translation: CASSTGQPGEQFF. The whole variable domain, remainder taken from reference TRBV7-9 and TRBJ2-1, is DTGVSQNPRHKITKRGQNVTFRCDPISEHNRLYWYRQTLGQGPEFLTYFQNEAQLEKSRLLSDRFSAERPKGSFSTLEIQRTEQGDSAMYLCASSTGQPGEQFFGPGTRLTVL.

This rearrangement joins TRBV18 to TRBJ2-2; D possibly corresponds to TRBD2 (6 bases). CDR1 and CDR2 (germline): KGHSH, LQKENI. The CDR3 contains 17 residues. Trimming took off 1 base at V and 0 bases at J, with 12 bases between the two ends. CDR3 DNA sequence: TGTGCCAGCTCACCACAGTTGCCGGGAGCGAACACCGGGGAGCTGTTTTTT. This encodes CASSPQLPGANTGELFF.

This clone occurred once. CDR3 sequence (DNA): TGCGCCAGCAGGTTCCGACCCAATAACGATAATTCACCCCTCCACTTT. Translation gives CASRFRPNNDNSPLHF. The rearrangement uses TRBV5-1 and TRBJ1-6; D ambiguous. Germline values: CDR1 SGHRS, CDR2 YFSETQ. The CDR3 is 16 amino acids. V lost 5 bases, J lost 5 bases, and 17 bases lay in between.

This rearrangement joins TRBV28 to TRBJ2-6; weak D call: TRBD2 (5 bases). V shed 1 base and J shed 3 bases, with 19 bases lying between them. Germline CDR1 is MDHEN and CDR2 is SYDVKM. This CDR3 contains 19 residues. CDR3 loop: CASSLSNPSFSGGANVLTF. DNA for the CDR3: TGTGCCAGCAGTTTATCCAACCCCTCATTCAGCGGTGGGGCCAACGTCCTGACTTTC.

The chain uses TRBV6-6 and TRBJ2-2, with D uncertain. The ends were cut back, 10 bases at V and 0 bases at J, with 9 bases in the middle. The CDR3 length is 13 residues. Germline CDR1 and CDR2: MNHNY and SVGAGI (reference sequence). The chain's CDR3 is CANLSPNTGELFF. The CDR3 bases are TGTGCCAACCTTTCCCCGAACACCGGGGAGCTGTTTTTT.

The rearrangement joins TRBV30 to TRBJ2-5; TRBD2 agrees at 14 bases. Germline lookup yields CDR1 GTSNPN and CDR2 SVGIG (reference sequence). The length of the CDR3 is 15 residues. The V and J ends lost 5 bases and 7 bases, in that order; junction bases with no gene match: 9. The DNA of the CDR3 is TGTGCCTGGGGCCCGGGACTAGCGGGAGTTGGGACCCAGTACTTC. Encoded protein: CAWGPGLAGVGTQYF.

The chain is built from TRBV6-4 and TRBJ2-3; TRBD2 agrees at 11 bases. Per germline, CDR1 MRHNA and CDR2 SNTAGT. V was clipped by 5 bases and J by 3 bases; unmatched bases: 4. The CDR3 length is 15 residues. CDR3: CASSKTSGATDTQYF. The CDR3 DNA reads TGTGCCAGCAGTAAGACTAGCGGGGCAACAGATACGCAGTATTTT.

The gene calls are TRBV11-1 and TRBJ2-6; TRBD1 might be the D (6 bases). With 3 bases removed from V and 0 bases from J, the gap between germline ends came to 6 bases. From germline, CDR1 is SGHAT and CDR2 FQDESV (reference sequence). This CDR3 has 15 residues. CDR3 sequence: CASSLGASGANVLTF. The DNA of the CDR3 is TGTGCCAGCAGCTTGGGGGCCTCTGGGGCCAACGTCCTGACTTTC.

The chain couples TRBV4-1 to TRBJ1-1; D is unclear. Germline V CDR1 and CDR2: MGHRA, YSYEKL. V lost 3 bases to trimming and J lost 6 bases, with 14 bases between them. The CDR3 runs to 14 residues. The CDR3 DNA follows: TGCGCCAGCAGCCACGTAAGGAGTTTTGCTGAAGCTTTCTTT. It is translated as CASSHVRSFAEAFF.

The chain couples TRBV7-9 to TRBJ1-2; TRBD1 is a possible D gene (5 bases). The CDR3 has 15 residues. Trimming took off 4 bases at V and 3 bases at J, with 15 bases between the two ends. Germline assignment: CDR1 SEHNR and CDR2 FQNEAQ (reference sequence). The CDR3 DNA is TGTGCCAGCAGCTGGGACCTCACGACAGACTATGGCTACACCTTC. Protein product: CASSWDLTTDYGYTF.

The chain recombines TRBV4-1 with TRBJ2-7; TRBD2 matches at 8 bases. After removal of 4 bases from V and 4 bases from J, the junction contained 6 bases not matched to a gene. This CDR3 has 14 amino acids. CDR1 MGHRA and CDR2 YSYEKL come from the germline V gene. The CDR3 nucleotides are TGCGCCAGCAGCCTTTCGGAGCGGGAGTACGAGCAGTACTTC. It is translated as CASSLSEREYEQYF.

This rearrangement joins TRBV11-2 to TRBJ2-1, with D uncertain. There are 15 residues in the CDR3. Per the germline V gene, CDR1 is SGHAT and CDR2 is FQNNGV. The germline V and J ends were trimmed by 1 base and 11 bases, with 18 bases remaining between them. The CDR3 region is CASSLGVGPKWKQFF. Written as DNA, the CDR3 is TGTGCCAGCAGCTTAGGTGTTGGACCCAAGTGGAAGCAGTTCTTC.

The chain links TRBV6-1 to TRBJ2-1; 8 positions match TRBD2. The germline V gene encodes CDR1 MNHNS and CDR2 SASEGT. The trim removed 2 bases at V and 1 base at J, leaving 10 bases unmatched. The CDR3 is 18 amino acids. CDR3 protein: CASSEINSGNPSYNEQFF. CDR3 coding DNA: TGTGCCAGCAGTGAAATCAATAGCGGGAACCCTTCCTACAATGAGCAGTTCTTC.

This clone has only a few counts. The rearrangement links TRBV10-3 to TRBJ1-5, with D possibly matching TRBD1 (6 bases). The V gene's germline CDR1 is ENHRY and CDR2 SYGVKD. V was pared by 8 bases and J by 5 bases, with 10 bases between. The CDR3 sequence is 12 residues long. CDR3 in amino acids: CAIGGRDQPQHF. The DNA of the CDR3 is TGTGCCATCGGGGGCCGAGATCAGCCCCAGCATTTT.

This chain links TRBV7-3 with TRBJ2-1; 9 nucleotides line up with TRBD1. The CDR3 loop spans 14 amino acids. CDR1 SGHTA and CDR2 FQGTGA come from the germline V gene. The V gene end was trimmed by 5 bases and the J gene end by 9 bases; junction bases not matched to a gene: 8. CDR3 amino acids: CASSPDRGGGEQFF. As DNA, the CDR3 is TGTGCCAGCAGCCCGGACAGGGGAGGAGGTGAGCAGTTCTTC.

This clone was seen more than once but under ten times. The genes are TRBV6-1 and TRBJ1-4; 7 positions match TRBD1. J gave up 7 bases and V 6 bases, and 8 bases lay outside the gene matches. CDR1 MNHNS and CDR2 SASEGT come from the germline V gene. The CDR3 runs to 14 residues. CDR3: CASRGQREVEKLFF. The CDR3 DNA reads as TGTGCCAGCAGGGGACAGCGGGAAGTTGAAAAACTGTTTTTT.

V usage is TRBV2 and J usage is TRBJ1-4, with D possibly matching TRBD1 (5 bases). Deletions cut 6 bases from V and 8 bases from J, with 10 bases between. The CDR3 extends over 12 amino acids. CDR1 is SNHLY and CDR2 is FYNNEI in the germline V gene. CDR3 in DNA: TGTGCCAGCAGCTCAGGGAGGGAAAAACTGTTTTTT. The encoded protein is CASSSGREKLFF.